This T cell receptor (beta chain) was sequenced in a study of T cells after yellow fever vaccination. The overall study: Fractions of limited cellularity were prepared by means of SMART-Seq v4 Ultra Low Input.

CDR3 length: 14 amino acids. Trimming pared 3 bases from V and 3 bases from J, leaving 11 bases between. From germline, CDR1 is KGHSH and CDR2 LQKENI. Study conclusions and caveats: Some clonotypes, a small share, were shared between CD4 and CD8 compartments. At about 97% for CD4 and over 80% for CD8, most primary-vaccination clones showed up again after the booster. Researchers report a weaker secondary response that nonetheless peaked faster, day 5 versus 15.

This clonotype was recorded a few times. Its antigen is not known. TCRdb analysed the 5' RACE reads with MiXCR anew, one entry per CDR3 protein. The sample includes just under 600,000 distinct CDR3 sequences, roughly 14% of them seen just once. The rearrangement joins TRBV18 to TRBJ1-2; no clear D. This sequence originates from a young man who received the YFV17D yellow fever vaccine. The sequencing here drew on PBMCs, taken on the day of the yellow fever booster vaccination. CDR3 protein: CASSPTEIDYGYTF. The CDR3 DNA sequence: TGTGCCAGCTCACCGACGGAAATAGACTATGGCTACACCTTC. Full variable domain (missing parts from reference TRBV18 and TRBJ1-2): NAGVMQNPRHLVRRRGQEARLRCSPMKGHSHVYWYRQLPEEGLKFMVYLQKENIIDESGMPKERFSAEFPKEGPSILRIQQVVRGDSAAYFCASSPTEIDYGYTFGSGTRLTVV.